This TCR beta chain was sequenced during a study of T cells after yellow fever vaccination. CDR3 length equals 15 residues. Germline loops: CDR1 MNHEY, CDR2 SVGEGT. This clonotype was seen at least ten times. TCRdb itself ran the 5' RACE reads through MiXCR, one entry per CDR3 protein. The table has more than 95,000 distinct CDR3 sequences, 8% to 10% seen once; the top ten hold about two fifths. The chain combines TRBV6-2 or TRBV6-3 with TRBJ2-5; D is possibly TRBD1 or TRBD2 (5 bases each). The sample consisted of CD8+ T cells sorted from PBMCs, taken on the day of the yellow fever booster vaccination. This sequence originates from a man between 18 and 35 years old who received the YFV17D yellow fever vaccine. CDR3 bases: TGTGTCACAGTCCCGGGACGGAACATCCAAGAGACCCAGTACTTC. Protein product: CVTVPGRNIQETQYF.